This T cell receptor (beta chain) was sequenced for a study of response to subunit inactivated influenza vaccine. The CDR3 is 16 amino acids. V dropped 7 bases and J dropped 3; count of bases not matched to a gene: 11. The germline V gene has CDR1 DFQATT and CDR2 SNEGSKA (reference sequence). This clonotype was recorded a few times. TCRdb independently ran MiXCR on the RT-PCR reads; one entry per CDR3 protein. The sample has about 780,000 distinct CDR3 sequences; around a sixth are singletons. Sample: PBMCs from blood, taken 4 to 6 days after vaccination. The V and J genes are TRBV20-1 and TRBJ2-1, with 11 bases identical to TRBD2. The receptor was derived from a man aged 45-65 years who received an inactivated influenza vaccine. CDR3 sequence reads: CSGTSGLGELYNEQFF. CDR3 nucleotides: TGCAGTGGGACTAGCGGGCTGGGGGAACTCTACAATGAGCAGTTCTTC.